This record covers a single T cell receptor beta chain. Its antigen is still unknown. The data derive from a study of somatic mutations in cytotoxic T cells in rheumatoid arthritis. On the study more broadly: Blood from the patient (approximately 30 ml EDTA) was drawn right after diagnosis, pretreatment. General study results and limits: Measured CD8+ T-cell clonality, a value compared between rheumatoid arthritis patients and age-matched healthy controls, did not differ significantly. Rheumatoid arthritis patients showed CD8+ clonality increasing with age, unlike healthy controls. There were about an eighth of the roughly 60 patients in whom the largest CD8+ clone exceeded 20% of CD8+ cells.

Libraries were prepared by immunoSEQ multiplex PCR; TCRdb keeps only in-frame clonotypes and omits some of them. Here the sample spans about 30,000 clones, about 81% being singletons. This CDR3 has 15 amino acids. CDR1 is LNHDA and CDR2 is SQIVND in the germline V gene (reference sequence). Between the trimmed V and J ends, which lost 6 bases and 1 base, there was a span of 15 bases. This TCR was recovered from an adult with rheumatoid arthritis. Sequenced input: CD8+ T cells sorted from blood. V gene TRBV19 combines with J gene TRBJ1-1, with D possibly matching TRBD1 (5 bases). The CDR3 bases are TGTGCCAGTAGCTGGGGGGGACTAAAGAACACTGAAGCTTTCTTT. As protein: CASSWGGLKNTEAFF. Together with reference TRBV19 and TRBJ1-1, the CDR3 gives the full variable domain: DGGITQSPKYLFRKEGQNVTLSCEQNLNHDAMYWYRQDPGQGLRLIYYSQIVNDFQKGDIAEGYSVSREKKESFPLTVTSAQKNPTAFYLCASSWGGLKNTEAFFGQGTRLTVV.